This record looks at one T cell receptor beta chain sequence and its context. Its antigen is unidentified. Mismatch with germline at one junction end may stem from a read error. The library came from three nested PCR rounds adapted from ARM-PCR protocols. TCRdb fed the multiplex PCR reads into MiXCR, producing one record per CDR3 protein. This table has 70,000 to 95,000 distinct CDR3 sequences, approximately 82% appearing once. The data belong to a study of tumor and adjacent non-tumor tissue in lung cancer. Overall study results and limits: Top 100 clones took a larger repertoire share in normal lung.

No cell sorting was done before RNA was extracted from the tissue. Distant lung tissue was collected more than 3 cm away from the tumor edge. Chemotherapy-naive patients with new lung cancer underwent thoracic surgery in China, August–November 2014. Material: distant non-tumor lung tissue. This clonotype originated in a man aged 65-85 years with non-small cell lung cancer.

The CDR3 protein is CANRLGQGVADTQYF. The CDR3 DNA sequence: TGTGCCAACAGACTCGGACAGGGGGTCGCAGATACGCAATATTTT. V gene TRBV11-2 combines with J gene TRBJ2-3, with 10 nucleotides matching TRBD1. Germline loops: CDR1 SGHAT, CDR2 FQNNGV. The CDR3 extends over 15 amino acids.